This T cell receptor beta chain was profiled in a study of blood T cell repertoires in COVID-19. The table came from immunoSEQ multiplex PCR; TCRdb's copy has only in-frame clones and leaves some out. In the table there are about 200,000 clones, around 81% of which are singletons. V lost 6 bases and J lost 0; bases outside the gene matches: 8. Per the germline V gene, CDR1 is MNHEY and CDR2 is SMNVEV (reference sequence). The CDR3 has 16 residues. The chain couples TRBV27 to TRBJ1-5, with 7 bases fitting TRBD1. Sequencing was performed on peripheral blood. This clonotype was obtained from a woman in her sixties or seventies with acute or convalescent COVID-19. The CDR3 DNA sequence: TGTGCCAGCAGGGCTCTCGGGACAGATAGCAATCAGCCCCAGCATTTT. Residues: CASRALGTDSNQPQHF.